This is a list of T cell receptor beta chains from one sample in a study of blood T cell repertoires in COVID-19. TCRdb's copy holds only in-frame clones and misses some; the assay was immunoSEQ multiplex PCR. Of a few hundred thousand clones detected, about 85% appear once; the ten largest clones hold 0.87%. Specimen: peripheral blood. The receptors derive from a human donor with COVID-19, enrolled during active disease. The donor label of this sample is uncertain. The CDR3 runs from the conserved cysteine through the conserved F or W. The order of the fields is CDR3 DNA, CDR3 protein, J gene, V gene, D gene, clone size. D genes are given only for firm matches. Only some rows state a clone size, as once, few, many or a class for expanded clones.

TGTGCCAGCAAGAGAAGCGGGGAATCAGGTGAGCAGTTCTTC CASKRSGESGEQFF TRBJ2-1 TRBV6-4 TRBD2 few
TGCGCCAGCAGGGCCGGGACAGGGGGCCCTAATCAGCCCCAGCATTTT CASRAGTGGPNQPQHF TRBJ1-5 TRBV5-1 TRBD1 .
TGTGCCAGCAGCTTAGGGGGACTAGCGGAGTACAATGAGCAGTTCTTC CASSLGGLAEYNEQFF TRBJ2-1 TRBV11-3 TRBD2 .
TGTGCCAGCAGCTGGACCGGGACTAGCGACGAGCAGTACTTC CASSWTGTSDEQYF TRBJ2-7 TRBV5-5 TRBD2 .
TGCGCCAGCAGTCGAGGGAGATTGGGCACTGAAGCTTTCTTT CASSRGRLGTEAFF TRBJ1-1 TRBV4-1 . .
TGTGCCACCCGGGACAGGGCTAATCCTAACTATGGCTACACCTTC CATRDRANPNYGYTF TRBJ1-2 TRBV19 TRBD1 .
TGTGCCAGTAGTATCCGCAGGGAGGGAGGTGAAGCTTTCTTT CASSIRREGGEAFF TRBJ1-1 TRBV19 . .
TGTGCCATCAGTGAGTCCGGAGGCGGGGCTACTTACAATGAGCAGTTCTTC CAISESGGGATYNEQFF TRBJ2-1 TRBV10-3 . once
TGCAGCGTTGTCCTTGGGGGGAACGGCGAGCAGTACTTC CSVVLGGNGEQYF TRBJ2-7 TRBV29-1 . .
TGTGCCAGCAGTCTCCAGACAGGGGGAAACAGCAATCAGCCCCAGCATTTT CASSLQTGGNSNQPQHF TRBJ1-5 TRBV6-6 TRBD1 .
TGCGCCAGCAGCCAGAGCGACTCAGGGGGCGCAGCAAATGAGCAGTTCTTC CASSQSDSGGAANEQFF TRBJ2-1 TRBV4-3 TRBD1 .
TGCAGCGTTGGACCCGGGAACGAGCAGTACTTC CSVGPGNEQYF TRBJ2-7 TRBV29-1 . few
TGTGCCACCAACGGCGGGGGATTCGGCATTCAGTACTTC CATNGGGFGIQYF TRBJ2-4 TRBV12-3/TRBV12-4 TRBD2 few
TGTGCCAGCAGTTTATTAAGCGGGAGTAACTCCTACAATGAGCAGTTCTTC CASSLLSGSNSYNEQFF TRBJ2-1 TRBV28 TRBD2 .
TGTGCCAGCAGCCGGGGACAGGTTAACACTGAAGCTTTCTTT CASSRGQVNTEAFF TRBJ1-1 TRBV5-4 TRBD1 few
TGTGCCAGTACCCCCGCCGGGACAGGGGTCTCTGGGGCCAACGTCCTGACTTTC CASTPAGTGVSGANVLTF TRBJ2-6 TRBV19 TRBD1 .
TGTGCCAGCAGCCGACATGGGACAGGGGGCGGATGGGTAAACTATGGCTACACCTTC CASSRHGTGGGWVNYGYTF TRBJ1-2 TRBV5-8 TRBD1 .
TGTGCCAGCAGTGGGGTCGGACAGGTAAACACTGAAGCTTTCTTT CASSGVGQVNTEAFF TRBJ1-1 TRBV11-2 TRBD1 .
TGTGCCAGCAGCGAAAAAGGGGGACTAGCGGGACTACAAAACGTTCAAGAGACCCAGTACTTC CASSEKGGLAGLQNVQETQYF TRBJ2-5 TRBV21-1 . .
TGTGCCAGCAGCTTAGGTAGCGGGAGGACCTACAATGAGCAGTTCTTC CASSLGSGRTYNEQFF TRBJ2-1 TRBV11-2 TRBD2 .
TGTGCCAGCCCCCCGCCAGGGAAGAACACTGAAGCTTTCTTT CASPPPGKNTEAFF TRBJ1-1 TRBV28 . .
TGTGCCAGCAGCTTAGCGGCAGGGGAGAGTGGCTACACCTTC CASSLAAGESGYTF TRBJ1-2 TRBV7-3 . .
TGTGCCAGCAGTCCCACACTAGCGGGAGTAGGTAATGAGCAGTTCTTC CASSPTLAGVGNEQFF TRBJ2-1 TRBV28 TRBD2 once
TGTGCCAGCTCACCAACCCCAGGGAACCAGCCCCAGCATTTT CASSPTPGNQPQHF TRBJ1-5 TRBV18 . .
TGTGCCAGCAGCTTGAACCCAGGGGGAAACTCTGGAAACACCATATATTTT CASSLNPGGNSGNTIYF TRBJ1-3 TRBV7-2 TRBD1 few
TGTGCCACTAATCCCTTTGGGCGGGAGAACACCGGGGAGCTGTTTTTT CATNPFGRENTGELFF TRBJ2-2 TRBV15 . once
TGTGCCAGCAGTTACCCAGGGAACACTGAAGCTTTCTTT CASSYPGNTEAFF TRBJ1-1 TRBV6-6 . .
TGCAGCGTTGAACAGGGATCATACTATGGCTACACCTTC CSVEQGSYYGYTF TRBJ1-2 TRBV29-1 . .
TGTGCCAGCAGTACCGGACTAGCGGCATTTAACAATGAGCAGTTCTTC CASSTGLAAFNNEQFF TRBJ2-1 TRBV6-2/TRBV6-3 TRBD2 .
TGCGCCAGCAGCCTTTCACGACAGCTAGATACGCAGTATTTT CASSLSRQLDTQYF TRBJ2-3 TRBV5-1 . once
TGTGCCAGCAGTTTATACTTGTCTCGGGGGTCGCGGGGCGGCAGAGCGAACACCGGGGAGCTGTTTTTT CASSLYLSRGSRGGRANTGELFF TRBJ2-2 TRBV27 . once
TGTGCCAGCAGCATGGACAGGGGTATTCAGCCCCAGCATTTT CASSMDRGIQPQHF TRBJ1-5 TRBV2 TRBD1 .
TGCGCCAGCAGTATACAGGGGGCGTGGGTCAACGAGCAGTACTTC CASSIQGAWVNEQYF TRBJ2-7 TRBV10-1 TRBD1 .
TGTGCCAGCAGGAACAGGGACGCCGGGGAGCTGTTTTTT CASRNRDAGELFF TRBJ2-2 TRBV6-5 . .
TGTGCCAGCAGCATTTGGACTAGCGGGCGCTCCTACAATGAGCAGTTCTTC CASSIWTSGRSYNEQFF TRBJ2-1 TRBV21-1 . .
TGTACCCAGACTAGCGGCATCCACGAGCAGTACTTC CTQTSGIHEQYF TRBJ2-7 TRBV6-4 TRBD2 .
TGTGCCAGCAGCTTCACTAGCTCCTACAATGAGCAGTTCTTC CASSFTSSYNEQFF TRBJ2-1 TRBV11-3 . .
TGTGCCAGTAGTATAGGACACAACAATGAGCAGTTCTTC CASSIGHNNEQFF TRBJ2-1 TRBV19 . .
TGTGCCAGCAGCCCGGGACTAGCGGGAGGGACCCAGTACTTC CASSPGLAGGTQYF TRBJ2-5 TRBV3-1/TRBV3-2 TRBD2 .
TGCGCCAGCAGCTGGACAGGGGGTAGCAATCAGCCCCAGCATTTT CASSWTGGSNQPQHF TRBJ1-5 TRBV5-1 TRBD1 .
TGCAGCGTTTGGACAGGTCAGGCTAACTATGGCTACACCTTC CSVWTGQANYGYTF TRBJ1-2 TRBV29-1 TRBD1 .
TGTGCCAGCAGCCAAGATTCAGGCGGTGGGCGGGAGGGTTTTACAGATACGCAGTATTTT CASSQDSGGGREGFTDTQYF TRBJ2-3 TRBV4-2 TRBD2 .
TGTGCCACAAGGAGCGGAGAGAACACCGGGGAGCTGTTTTTT CATRSGENTGELFF TRBJ2-2 TRBV10-3 . .
TGTGCCAGCAGCCTACCCGGTGCCTTGAATGGCTACACCTTC CASSLPGALNGYTF TRBJ1-2 TRBV7-8 . few
TGTGCCTGGAGTCGACAGGGGGTGAATGGCTACACCTTC CAWSRQGVNGYTF TRBJ1-2 TRBV30 TRBD1 .
TGTGCCAGCAGTCCCCCTGGGGGCCGCTCGGCCCTCCACTTT CASSPPGGRSALHF TRBJ1-6 TRBV27 . few
TGCGCCAGCAGCTCTATACCGGGACAGGGAATGGGTGGAAACACCATATATTTT CASSSIPGQGMGGNTIYF TRBJ1-3 TRBV5-1 TRBD1 .
TGTGCCAGCAGGAGCTCTAATGAAAAACTGTTTTTT CASRSSNEKLFF TRBJ1-4 TRBV28 . once
TGCGCCAGCAGCCTTTGGACAGGGGGACCGAACACCGGGGAGCTGTTTTTT CASSLWTGGPNTGELFF TRBJ2-2 TRBV5-1 TRBD1 .
TGCAGCGCCGGGACAGACGAGATCTATGGCTACACCTTC CSAGTDEIYGYTF TRBJ1-2 TRBV29-1 TRBD1 .
TGCGCCAGCAGCCAGCCAGCGGGAGCCCACGAGCAGTACTTC CASSQPAGAHEQYF TRBJ2-7 TRBV5-1 TRBD2 few
TGCGCCAGCCAGAGCGGGAGGAATCCCACAGATACGCAGTATTTT CASQSGRNPTDTQYF TRBJ2-3 TRBV5-1 TRBD2 .
TGCAGCGTTCAGGAGGCCCGGGAGACCCAGTACTTC CSVQEARETQYF TRBJ2-5 TRBV29-1 . .
TGTGCCAGCAGTTTAGACCTTCGGGGGGTGGGTGAGACCCAGTACTTC CASSLDLRGVGETQYF TRBJ2-5 TRBV27 TRBD2 .
TGTGCCAGCACCGCGGGACAGGGAAACCAGCCCCAGCATTTT CASTAGQGNQPQHF TRBJ1-5 TRBV2 TRBD1 few
TGTGCCAGCAGCGAGGGTCAGGGTTCACCCCTCCACTTT CASSEGQGSPLHF TRBJ1-6 TRBV9 . .
TGTGCCAGCAGCCGCCCGAGACAGGGGTGGAATGAGCAGTTCTTC CASSRPRQGWNEQFF TRBJ2-1 TRBV6-5 TRBD1 .
TGCAGCGCCTTGGACAGGGAGTTCACTGAAGCTTTCTTT CSALDREFTEAFF TRBJ1-1 TRBV29-1 TRBD1 .